The rows below give T cell receptor beta chains drawn from one sample of a study of graft-versus-host responses after intestinal transplantation. TCRdb's copy holds only in-frame clones and misses some; the assay was immunoSEQ multiplex PCR. The sample has fewer than 150,000 clones, over 85% seen once. No antigens are known for them. Here the sequenced sample was unstimulated CD4+ T cells sorted from spleen or lymph node cells, taken before intestinal transplant. The source of these receptors is a human donor who received an intestinal transplant. CDR3s include the opening cysteine and the closing phenylalanine or tryptophan. The order of the fields is V gene, clone size, J gene, D gene, CDR3 DNA, CDR3 protein. D genes are given only for firm matches. Expanded clones are given a class, and other clones once, few, many or no size at all.

TRBV5-1	.	TRBJ2-3	TRBD2	TGCGCCAGCAGCCTACAACCAGGACTAGCGCGAACAGATACGCAGTATTTT	CASSLQPGLARTDTQYF
TRBV6-6	.	TRBJ1-1	.	TGTGCCAGCAGCCCATGGAACACTGAAGCTTTCTTT	CASSPWNTEAFF
TRBV6-5	.	TRBJ2-3	TRBD2	TGTGCCGCTCCTAGCGGCCCTAAGCTGGATACGCAGTATTTT	CAAPSGPKLDTQYF
TRBV10-1	.	TRBJ1-1	.	TGCGCCAGCAGTGATTATGATAAAGCTTTCTTT	CASSDYDKAFF
TRBV5-1	.	TRBJ1-4	.	TGCGCCAGCAGCTTGTTTAAGGGGGGGGAGTTGTTTTTT	CASSLFKGGELFF
TRBV6-1	once	TRBJ2-2	TRBD1	TGTGCCAGCAGGGGGGACAGGCGGAACACCGGGGAGCTGTTTTTT	CASRGDRRNTGELFF
TRBV5-6	.	TRBJ2-1	.	TGTGCCAGCAGTGGGGGGCCCCATGAGCAGTTCTTC	CASSGGPHEQFF
TRBV5-1	.	TRBJ2-5	TRBD2	TGCGCCAGCAGCTTACGGGGGGGGGAGACCCAGTACTTC	CASSLRGGETQYF
TRBV19	.	TRBJ2-3	.	TGTGCCAGTAGTATAATGGGGGCTAGAGATACGCAGTATTTT	CASSIMGARDTQYF
TRBV27	.	TRBJ2-5	.	TGTGCCAGCAGTTTATGGGGGTCAATGGAGACCCAGTACTTC	CASSLWGSMETQYF
TRBV18	.	TRBJ1-4	.	TGTGCCAGCTCACGGGGCCAAAATGAAAAACTGTTTTTT	CASSRGQNEKLFF
TRBV18	.	TRBJ1-5	.	TGTGCCAGCTCACCGCTTAGCAATCAGCCCCAGCATTTT	CASSPLSNQPQHF
TRBV6-1	.	TRBJ1-1	.	TGTGCCAGCAGTGCAAGAGGAGTGGGAGCTTTCTTT	CASSARGVGAFF
TRBV5-6	.	TRBJ1-2	.	TGTGCCAGCAGCTTGGCTGGAGTCTATGGCTACACCTTC	CASSLAGVYGYTF
TRBV6-1	.	TRBJ2-2	TRBD2	TGTGCCAGCAGTGCCCACTGGACTAGCGGAGAACACGGGGAGCTGTTTTTT	CASSAHWTSGEHGELFF
TRBV5-8	.	TRBJ2-5	TRBD1	TGTGCCAGCAGCTGGGGACAGGTCCAAGAGACCCAGTACTTC	CASSWGQVQETQYF
TRBV7-2	.	TRBJ1-1	.	TGTGCCAGCAGCTATCTAGGACAGCCGAACACTGAAGCTTTCTTT	CASSYLGQPNTEAFF
TRBV7-9	.	TRBJ2-6	TRBD1	TGTGCCAGCAGGGCCGACAGGGTTGGGGCCAACGTCCTGACTTTC	CASRADRVGANVLTF
TRBV18	.	TRBJ1-2	.	TGTGCCAGCTCACCACCGTCGGTAAACTATGGCTACACCTTC	CASSPPSVNYGYTF
TRBV27	.	TRBJ1-6	.	TGTGCCAGCAGCCCGAATCCAGGTAGTGGAAATTCACCCCTCCACTTT	CASSPNPGSGNSPLHF
TRBV7-8	.	TRBJ2-7	TRBD2	TGTGCCAGCAGCTTAGCCGCGGGACTAGCGGGGGGCCGGGCCGAGCAGTACTTC	CASSLAAGLAGGRAEQYF
TRBV12-5	.	TRBJ2-1	TRBD2	TGTGCTAGTGGCCTGGGACTAGCGGGGATAAATGAGCAGTTCTTC	CASGLGLAGINEQFF
TRBV15	.	TRBJ1-2	.	TGTGCCACCAGCTCAAGACAGAACGCTGGCTACACCTTC	CATSSRQNAGYTF
TRBV19	.	TRBJ2-2	.	TGTGCCAGTAGTACCTCGAACACCGGGGAGCTGTTTTTT	CASSTSNTGELFF
TRBV21-1	.	TRBJ2-5	.	TGTGCCAGCAGCAAAGGAGGTAGCGGGGGTAAAGAGACCCAGTACTTC	CASSKGGSGGKETQYF
TRBV5-4	.	TRBJ1-3	TRBD1	TGTGCCAGCAGCCTCGACAGGGTTCGGAACACCATATATTTT	CASSLDRVRNTIYF
TRBV9	.	TRBJ1-1	TRBD1	TGTGCCAGCAGCCCGGGGACAGGGAAGGTTTTTACTGAAGCTTTCTTT	CASSPGTGKVFTEAFF
TRBV30	.	TRBJ1-6	TRBD1	TGTGCCTGGAGTACAGGGGTAAGATCACCCCTCCACTTT	CAWSTGVRSPLHF
TRBV6-5	.	TRBJ1-1	.	TGTGCCAGCAGCCGCCGAGCGTTGAACACTGAAGCTTTCTTT	CASSRRALNTEAFF
TRBV11-2	once	TRBJ1-5	.	TGTGCCAGCAGCTTAGGCAGCCCAAATCAGCCCCAGCATTTT	CASSLGSPNQPQHF
TRBV6-5	.	TRBJ1-2	.	TGTGCCAGCAGTCTCCGAGGGGATGGCTACACCTTC	CASSLRGDGYTF
TRBV5-1	.	TRBJ1-2	TRBD1	TGCGCCAGCAGCCTGGACAGGGACTATGGCTACACCTTC	CASSLDRDYGYTF
TRBV10-2	.	TRBJ2-2	.	TGCGCCAGCAGTGAAGGGTGGGCCCTCGCGGCCGGGGAGCTGTTTTTT	CASSEGWALAAGELFF
TRBV11-3	.	TRBJ1-1	.	TGTGCCAGCAGCTGGGGAGGGGGCACTGAAGCTTTCTTT	CASSWGGGTEAFF
TRBV9	.	TRBJ2-3	TRBD2	TGTGCCAGCAGCGTAGGTGGCGGGGGGCTTTTGTCAGATACGCAGTATTTT	CASSVGGGGLLSDTQYF
TRBV19	.	TRBJ2-5	TRBD1	TGTGCCAGTAGTTCCTGGACAGGGGAAGAGACCCAGTACTTC	CASSSWTGEETQYF
TRBV6-5	.	TRBJ2-2	.	TGTGCCACTCGGAGGGGGGCTCATGCCGGGGAGCTGTTTTTT	CATRRGAHAGELFF
TRBV7-6	.	TRBJ2-5	.	TGTGCCAGCAGCTTAGTATGGATGGAGACCCAGTACTTC	CASSLVWMETQYF
TRBV5-4	.	TRBJ2-6	.	TGTGCCAGCAGCTCGCCGGCAGTGGGGTCTGGGGCCAACGTCCTGACTTTC	CASSSPAVGSGANVLTF
TRBV7-2	.	TRBJ2-3	.	TGTGCCAGCAGCTTAGTGGGTAGCGAAAATACGCAGTATTTT	CASSLVGSENTQYF